The 27 T cell receptor beta chains in this list originate from one sample, sequenced in a study of blood T cell repertoires in COVID-19. Assay used: immunoSEQ multiplex PCR; TCRdb lists only in-frame clones, some missing. This table has approximately 200,000 clones, about 81% appearing once. The sample taken for sequencing was PBMCs or T cells enriched from blood (not recorded which). The receptors stem from a woman under 40 who had recovered from COVID-19.

This clone was observed a single time. This rearrangement joins TRBV21-1 to TRBJ1-5; TRBD1, the D gene given by the table, was not confirmed from the DNA. TRBV21-1 is a known pseudogene. The CDR3 consists of 17 residues. The CDR3 here is CASSKLGRTDYNQPQHF. DNA for the CDR3: TGTGCCAGCAGCAAATTGGGTAGGACAGACTATAATCAGCCCCAGCATTTT.

The chain recombines TRBV4-1 with TRBJ2-3; the D gene is possibly TRBD2 (6 bases). This CDR3 is 15 amino acids long. V was shortened by 1 base and J by 6 bases, with 14 bases between the two germline ends. The germline V gene has CDR1 MGHRA and CDR2 YSYEKL. The CDR3 bases are TGCGCCAGCAGCCAAGCGATCACCGGAGGGGATACGCAGTATTTT. Translating gives CASSQAITGGDTQYF.

The chain combines TRBV9 with TRBJ2-2; D perhaps matches TRBD1 (5 bases). V was clipped by 4 bases and J by 6 bases, with 13 bases between them. The CDR3 is made up of 14 amino acids. Germline values: CDR1 SGDLS, CDR2 YYNGEE. The CDR3 DNA reads TGTGCCAGCAGCATACCGCAGGGCCCCGGGGAGCTGTTTTTT. It specifies CASSIPQGPGELFF.

The chain carries TRBV5-1 and TRBJ1-2; D is ambiguous. Trimming stripped 4 bases from V and 2 bases from J, with 18 bases between. The CDR3 runs 16 residues. Germline CDR1 and CDR2: SGHRS and YFSETQ. CDR3 DNA sequence: TGCGCCAGCAGCATGAGGGCCACCTGGGGAAACTATGGCTACACCTTC. Translation gives CASSMRATWGNYGYTF.

The V and J genes are TRBV19 and TRBJ1-2; D perhaps matches TRBD1 (5 bases). From germline, CDR1 is LNHDA and CDR2 SQIVND (reference sequence). The CDR3 is 16 amino acids. The V and J ends lost 10 bases and 2 bases respectively, with 23 bases between them. Written as DNA, the CDR3 is TGTGCCATCTCGGCGTCAGGGCGGCTAGGGAACTATGGCTACACCTTC. It specifies CAISASGRLGNYGYTF.

The rearrangement links TRBV5-4 to TRBJ2-3; D perhaps matches TRBD1 (7 bases). The CDR3 spans 15 residues. Trimming removed 4 bases from V and 2 bases from J, with 14 bases in between. Germline-derived CDR1 and CDR2 are SGHNT and YYREEE (reference sequence). In DNA, the CDR3 is TGTGCCAGCAGCCCGCGGGACAGCCTCACAGATACGCAGTATTTT. Translation gives CASSPRDSLTDTQYF.

This chain links TRBV19 with TRBJ1-2; unclear D gene. The CDR3 runs to 11 residues. V lost 5 bases and J lost 4, with 5 bases in between. Germline CDR1 and CDR2: LNHDA and SQIVND (reference sequence). CDR3 loop: CASSWLYGYTF. As DNA, the CDR3 is TGTGCCAGTAGTTGGCTCTATGGCTACACCTTC. The whole variable domain, remainder taken from reference TRBV19 and TRBJ1-2, is DGGITQSPKYLFRKEGQNVTLSCEQNLNHDAMYWYRQDPGQGLRLIYYSQIVNDFQKGDIAEGYSVSREKKESFPLTVTSAQKNPTAFYLCASSWLYGYTFGSGTRLTVV.

Here the CDR3 DNA reads TGTGCCAGCAGTGATCGACGCGGGAGGGGGACCCAGTACTTC. Translation: CASSDRRGRGTQYF. V usage is TRBV2 and J usage is TRBJ2-5; 9 bases align to TRBD2. The CDR3 has 14 residues. Germline CDR1 SNHLY, CDR2 FYNNEI. V dropped 3 bases and J dropped 7; count of bases not matched to a gene: 6.

This clone showed up just once. The V gene is TRBV12-3 or TRBV12-4, the J gene TRBJ2-3; tentative D call: TRBD2 (6 bases). This CDR3 region has 12 residues. V lost 3 bases, J lost 5 bases, and 6 bases lay in between. This CDR3 is CASSLGGDTQYF. DNA for the CDR3: TGTGCCAGCAGTTTGGGGGGAGATACGCAGTATTTT.

This chain links TRBV30 with TRBJ2-7; 9 bases agree with TRBD2. Germline V lookup: CDR1 GTSNPN, CDR2 SVGIG (reference sequence). The CDR3 has 15 residues. Trimming removed 2 bases from V and 1 base from J; junction bases left unmatched: 6. The CDR3 DNA reads as TGTGCCTGGAGTTTGTGCGGGGGGGGATCCTACGAGCAGTACGTC. It yields the protein CAWSLCGGGSYEQYV.

The chain joins TRBV18 to TRBJ1-1, with 9 positions matching TRBD1. CDR1 KGHSH and CDR2 LQKENI come from the germline V gene. V dropped 5 bases and J dropped 0; count of bases not matched to a gene: 4. The CDR3 is 15 residues long. The CDR3 spells CASSGGQGMNTEAFF. CDR3 nucleotides: TGTGCCAGCTCAGGGGGACAGGGCATGAACACTGAAGCTTTCTTT.

The CDR3 region is CAIRAGANQPQHF. The CDR3 coding sequence is TGTGCCATTAGGGCAGGGGCAAATCAGCCCCAGCATTTT. The chain is built from TRBV30 and TRBJ1-5, with D possibly matching TRBD1 (6 bases). Germline CDR1 reads GTSNPN; CDR2 reads SVGIG (reference sequence). V lost 8 bases, J lost 4 bases, and 15 bases lay in between. The CDR3 loop spans 13 amino acids.

The V and J genes are TRBV7-8 and TRBJ2-2; possible D gene TRBD1, 6 bases. Trimming shortened V by 1 base and J by 6 bases, and 9 bases separated the two germline ends. The germline CDR1 and CDR2 sequences are SGHVS and FQNEAQ. The CDR3 contains 14 residues. This CDR3 reads CASSLDAGAGELFF. CDR3 DNA: TGTGCCAGCAGCTTAGATGCAGGGGCCGGGGAGCTGTTTTTT.

This chain joins TRBV12-3 or TRBV12-4 and TRBJ2-3; D uncertain. This CDR3 region has 11 residues. The V end lost 6 bases, the J end lost 2 bases, and 3 bases lay between the germline ends. CDR3 in DNA: TGTGCCAGCAGCCTCACAGATACGCAGTATTTT. This translates into CASSLTDTQYF.

Only a few counts were recorded for this clone. The chain couples TRBV7-9 to TRBJ2-7; a possible D gene is TRBD2 (5 bases). The CDR3 is made up of 12 amino acids. With 1 base removed from V and 7 bases from J, the gap between germline ends came to 8 bases. The V gene's germline CDR1 is SEHNR and CDR2 FQNEAQ (reference sequence). The CDR3 DNA reads TGTGCCAGCAGCTTAGTTTCGGGGGAGCAGTACTTC. Protein: CASSLVSGEQYF.

The CDR3 is CASSFRLAGPPVLYNEQFF. In DNA, the CDR3 is TGCGCCAGCAGCTTCCGACTAGCGGGGCCTCCAGTTCTGTACAATGAGCAGTTCTTC. The chain carries TRBV5-1 and TRBJ2-1; 11 nucleotides agree with TRBD2. V dropped 2 bases and J dropped 4; count of bases not matched to a gene: 14. CDR3 length equals 19 residues. Germline lookup yields CDR1 SGHRS and CDR2 YFSETQ.

A word on this clone: The junction does not match germline at one end; this may be a read error. This chain joins TRBV5-1 and TRBJ1-2, with 7 bases identical to TRBD1. Germline V gene sequence: CDR1 SGHRS, CDR2 YFSETQ. The CDR3 length is 14 residues. CDR3 coding DNA: TGCGCCAGCAGCCGGGGACAGTCGGAGGGGAGTTGGGCCTTC. Translated, it gives CASSRGQSEGSWAF.

The CDR3 coding sequence is TGTGCCAGCAGCCAATGGGGCGCGACTAGGAACTTAGCCAAAAACATTCAGTACTTC. Amino acids: CASSQWGATRNLAKNIQYF. The rearrangement uses TRBV3-1 (or the pseudogene TRBV3-2) and TRBJ2-4; D is possibly TRBD2 (6 bases). The germline V gene encodes CDR1 LGHDT and CDR2 YNNKEL (reference sequence). The CDR3 has 19 amino acids. V lost 2 bases, J lost 0 bases, and 20 bases lay in between.

The gene calls are TRBV6-6 and TRBJ2-7; D may be TRBD1 (7 bases). V dropped 6 bases and J dropped 2 bases, with 11 bases sitting between them. The CDR3 is 13 amino acids. Germline V lookup: CDR1 MNHNY, CDR2 SVGAGI (reference sequence). Here the CDR3 reads CASSPRGAYEQYV. CDR3 DNA sequence: TGTGCCAGCAGCCCCAGGGGGGCCTACGAGCAGTACGTC.

V usage is TRBV18 and J usage is TRBJ1-6, with D hard to call. V dropped 3 bases and J dropped 8 bases, with 14 bases sitting between them. The CDR3 consists of 15 residues. Per the germline V gene, CDR1 is KGHSH and CDR2 is LQKENI. The CDR3 protein is CASSPPTGGDSPLHF. The CDR3 region has the DNA TGTGCCAGCTCACCGCCGACCGGAGGCGATTCACCCCTCCACTTT. Combining the CDR3 with reference TRBV18 and TRBJ1-6 gives the whole variable domain NAGVMQNPRHLVRRRGQEARLRCSPMKGHSHVYWYRQLPEEGLKFMVYLQKENIIDESGMPKERFSAEFPKEGPSILRIQQVVRGDSAAYFCASSPPTGGDSPLHFGNGTRLTVT.

This rearrangement joins TRBV5-4 to TRBJ2-3, with D perhaps TRBD1 (6 bases). Deletions cut 3 bases from V and 0 bases from J, with 14 bases between. Germline V gives CDR1 SGHNT, CDR2 YYREEE (reference sequence). The CDR3 loop spans 16 amino acids. The CDR3 DNA reads TGTGCCAGCAGCTCCAACAGGGTGAAAAGCACAGATACGCAGTATTTT. Protein sequence: CASSSNRVKSTDTQYF. The whole variable domain, filled in from reference TRBV5-4 and TRBJ2-3, reads ETGVTQSPTHLIKTRGQQVTLRCSSQSGHNTVSWYQQALGQGPQFIFQYYREEENGRGNFPPRFSGLQFPNYSSELNVNALELDDSALYLCASSSNRVKSTDTQYFGPGTRLTVL.

The chain is built from TRBV10-1 and TRBJ2-7; D not resolved. Per germline, CDR1 WNHNN and CDR2 SYGVQD (reference sequence). This CDR3 contains 15 residues. Trimming took 11 bases from V and 0 from J, leaving 20 bases between them. CDR3 amino acids: CASLLSPVNSYEQYV. The CDR3 DNA sequence: TGCGCCTCCCTCCTCAGTCCAGTCAACTCCTACGAGCAGTACGTC.

V usage is TRBV7-3 and J usage is TRBJ2-3; 11 bases map to TRBD2. Trimming removed 6 bases from V and 5 bases from J; junction bases left unmatched: 7. The CDR3 totals 15 residues. Germline lookup yields CDR1 SGHTA and CDR2 FQGTGA. This CDR3 reads CASSLAGGPGDTQYF. The CDR3 DNA reads TGTGCCAGCAGTTTAGCGGGAGGGCCGGGAGATACGCAGTATTTT.

This clone was seen only a few times. The J gene is TRBJ1-3, the V gene TRBV7-6; D is possibly TRBD1 (6 bases). This CDR3 region has 17 residues. The germline gives CDR1 SGHVS, CDR2 FNYEAQ. V gave up 5 bases and J gave up 0 bases, with 17 bases separating them. The CDR3 loop reads CASSQGGGRRSGNTIYF. In DNA, the CDR3 is TGTGCCAGCAGCCAAGGGGGGGGACGGCGCTCTGGAAACACCATATATTTT.

CDR3 DNA sequence: TGTGCCAGCAGTTTTTTTTCTTTACAGAATGAAAAACTGTTTTTT. It is translated as CASSFFSLQNEKLFF. The V call is TRBV28, the J call TRBJ1-4; D is unresolved. Trimming shortened V by 3 bases and J by 5 bases, and 13 bases separated the two germline ends. Germline CDR1 reads MDHEN; CDR2 reads SYDVKM. The length of the CDR3 is 15 residues.

This chain connects TRBV18 to TRBJ2-1, with 13 bases fitting TRBD2. This CDR3 contains 19 residues. V lost 0 bases and J lost 4; bases outside the gene matches: 9. Per germline, CDR1 KGHSH and CDR2 LQKENI. The CDR3 nucleotides read TGTGCCAGCTCACCACCGTCGACTAGCGGGAGGTCGTGGTACAATGAGCAGTTCTTC. It specifies CASSPPSTSGRSWYNEQFF.

The gene calls are TRBV4-1 and TRBJ2-7; D unresolved. The CDR3 runs to 14 residues. CDR1 and CDR2 from the germline V gene are MGHRA and YSYEKL. V was trimmed by 0 bases and J by 2 bases, leaving 8 bases between them. This chain's CDR3 is CASSQDPTAYEQYF. As DNA, the CDR3 is TGCGCCAGCAGCCAAGATCCCACTGCCTACGAGCAGTACTTC.